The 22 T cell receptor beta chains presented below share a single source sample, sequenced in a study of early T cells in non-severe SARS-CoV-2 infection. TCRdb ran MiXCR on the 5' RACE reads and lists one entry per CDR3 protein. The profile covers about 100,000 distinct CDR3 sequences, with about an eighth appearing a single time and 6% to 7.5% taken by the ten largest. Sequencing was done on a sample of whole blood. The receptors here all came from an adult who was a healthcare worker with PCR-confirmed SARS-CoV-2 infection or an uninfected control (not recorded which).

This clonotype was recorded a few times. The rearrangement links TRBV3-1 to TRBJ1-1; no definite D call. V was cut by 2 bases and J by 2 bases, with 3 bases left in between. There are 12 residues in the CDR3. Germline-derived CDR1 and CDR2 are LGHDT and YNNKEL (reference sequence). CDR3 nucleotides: TGTGCCAGCAGCCAAAGAAACACTGAAGCTTTCTTT. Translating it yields CASSQRNTEAFF.

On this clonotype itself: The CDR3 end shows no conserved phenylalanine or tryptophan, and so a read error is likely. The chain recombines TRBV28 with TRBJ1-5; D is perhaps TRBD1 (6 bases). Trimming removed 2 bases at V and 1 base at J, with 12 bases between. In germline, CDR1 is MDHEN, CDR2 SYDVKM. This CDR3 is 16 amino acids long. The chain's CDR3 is CASSLLGQGSNQPQHL. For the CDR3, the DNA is TGTGCCAGCAGTTTACTTGGCCAGGGGAGCAATCAGCCCCAGCATTTA.

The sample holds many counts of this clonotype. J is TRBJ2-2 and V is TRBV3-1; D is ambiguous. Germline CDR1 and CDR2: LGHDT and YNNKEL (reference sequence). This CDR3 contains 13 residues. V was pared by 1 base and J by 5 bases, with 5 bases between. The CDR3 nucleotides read TGTGCCAGCAGCCAAGGAAGGACCGGGGAGCTGTTTTTT. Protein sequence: CASSQGRTGELFF.

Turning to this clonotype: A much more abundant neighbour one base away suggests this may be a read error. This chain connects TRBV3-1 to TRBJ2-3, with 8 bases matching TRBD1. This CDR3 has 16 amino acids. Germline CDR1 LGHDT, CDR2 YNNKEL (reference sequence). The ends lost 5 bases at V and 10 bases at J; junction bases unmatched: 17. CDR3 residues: CASSGKVRTGIGAQYF. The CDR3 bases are TGTGCCAGCAGCGGAAAAGTCCGGACAGGGATCGGGGCGCAGTATTTT.

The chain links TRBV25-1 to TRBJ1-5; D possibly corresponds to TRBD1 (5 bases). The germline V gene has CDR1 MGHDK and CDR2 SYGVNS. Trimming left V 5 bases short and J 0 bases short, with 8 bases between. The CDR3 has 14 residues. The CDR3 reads CASSTGYSNQPQHF. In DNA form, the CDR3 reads TGTGCCAGCAGTACAGGCTATAGCAATCAGCCCCAGCATTTT.

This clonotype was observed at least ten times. The CDR3 DNA reads TGCAGTGCTAGCCTGGGGGGGGCTAACAATGAGCAGTTCTTC. Translated, it gives CSASLGGANNEQFF. This chain joins TRBV20-1 and TRBJ2-1, with D maybe TRBD2 (7 bases). The CDR3 contains 14 residues. Germline loops: CDR1 DFQATT, CDR2 SNEGSKA (reference sequence). The V end lost 3 bases, the J end lost 5 bases, and 14 bases lay between the germline ends.

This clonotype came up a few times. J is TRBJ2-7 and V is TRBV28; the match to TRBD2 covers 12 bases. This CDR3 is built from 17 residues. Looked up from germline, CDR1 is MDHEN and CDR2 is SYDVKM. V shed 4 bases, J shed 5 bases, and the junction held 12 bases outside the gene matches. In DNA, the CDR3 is TGTGCCAGCAGTTCCACCAATCCTAGCGGGAGGGCCCACGAGCAGTACTTC. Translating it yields CASSSTNPSGRAHEQYF.

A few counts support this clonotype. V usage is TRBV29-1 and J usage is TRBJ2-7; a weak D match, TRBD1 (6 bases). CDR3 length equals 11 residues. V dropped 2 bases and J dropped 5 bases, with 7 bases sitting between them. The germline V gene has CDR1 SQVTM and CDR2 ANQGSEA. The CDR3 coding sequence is TGCAGCGTTGAAACAGGGCACGAGCAGTACTTC. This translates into CSVETGHEQYF.

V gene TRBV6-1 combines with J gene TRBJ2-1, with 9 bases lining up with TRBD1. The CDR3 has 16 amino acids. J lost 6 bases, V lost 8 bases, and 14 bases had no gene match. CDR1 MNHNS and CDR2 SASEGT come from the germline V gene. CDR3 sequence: CASRPKTGGIFNEQFF. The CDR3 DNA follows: TGTGCCAGCCGCCCTAAGACAGGGGGGATCTTCAATGAGCAGTTCTTC.

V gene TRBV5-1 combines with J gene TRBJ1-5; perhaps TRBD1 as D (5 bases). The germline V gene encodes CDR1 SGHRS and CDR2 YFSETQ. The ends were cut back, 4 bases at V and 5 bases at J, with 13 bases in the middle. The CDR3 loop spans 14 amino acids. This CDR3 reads CASSPDSPDQPQHF. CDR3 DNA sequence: TGCGCCAGCAGCCCCGACAGCCCTGATCAGCCCCAGCATTTT.

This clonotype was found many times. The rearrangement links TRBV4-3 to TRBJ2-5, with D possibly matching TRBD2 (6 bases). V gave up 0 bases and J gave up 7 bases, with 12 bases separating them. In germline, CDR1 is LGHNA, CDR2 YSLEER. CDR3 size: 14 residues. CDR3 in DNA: TGCGCCAGCAGCCAAGATCGGAGGGCCGGGACCCAGTACTTC. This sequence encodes CASSQDRRAGTQYF.

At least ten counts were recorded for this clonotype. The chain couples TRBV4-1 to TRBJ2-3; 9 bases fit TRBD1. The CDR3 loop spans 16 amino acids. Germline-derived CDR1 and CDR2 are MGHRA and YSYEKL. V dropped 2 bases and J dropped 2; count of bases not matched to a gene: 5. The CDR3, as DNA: TGCGCCAGCAGCCAAACAGGGGGCTTTGTCACAGATACGCAGTATTTT. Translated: CASSQTGGFVTDTQYF.

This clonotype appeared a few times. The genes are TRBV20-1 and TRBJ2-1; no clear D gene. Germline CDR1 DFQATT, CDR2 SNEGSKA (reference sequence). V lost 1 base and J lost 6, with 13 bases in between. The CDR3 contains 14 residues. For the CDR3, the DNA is TGCAGTGCTAGAGGTGGGTCAGAGACCAATGAGCAGTTCTTC. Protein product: CSARGGSETNEQFF.

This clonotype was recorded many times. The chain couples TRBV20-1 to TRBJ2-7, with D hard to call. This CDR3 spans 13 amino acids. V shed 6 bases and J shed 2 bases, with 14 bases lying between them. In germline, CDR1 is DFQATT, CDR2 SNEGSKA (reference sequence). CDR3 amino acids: CSADPSTAYEQYF. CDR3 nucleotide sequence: TGCAGTGCCGATCCAAGTACCGCCTACGAGCAGTACTTC.

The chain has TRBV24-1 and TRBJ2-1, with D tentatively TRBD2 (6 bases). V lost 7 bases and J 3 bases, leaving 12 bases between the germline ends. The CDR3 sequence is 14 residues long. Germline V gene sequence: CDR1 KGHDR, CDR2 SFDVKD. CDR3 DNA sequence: TGTGCCACCAGGGGGCCGGGGGACTACAATGAGCAGTTCTTC. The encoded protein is CATRGPGDYNEQFF.

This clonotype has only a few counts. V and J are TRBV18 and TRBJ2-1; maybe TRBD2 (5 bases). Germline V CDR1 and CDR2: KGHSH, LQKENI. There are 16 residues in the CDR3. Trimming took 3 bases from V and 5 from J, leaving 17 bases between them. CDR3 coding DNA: TGTGCCAGCTCACCCGATCTTGGAGGTCTCCACAATGAGCAGTTCTTC. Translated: CASSPDLGGLHNEQFF.

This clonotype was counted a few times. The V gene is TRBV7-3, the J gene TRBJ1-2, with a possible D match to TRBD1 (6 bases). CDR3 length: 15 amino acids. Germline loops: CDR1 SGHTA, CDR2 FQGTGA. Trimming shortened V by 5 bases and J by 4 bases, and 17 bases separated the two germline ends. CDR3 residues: CASSLPQGAVYGYTF. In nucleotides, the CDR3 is TGTGCCAGCAGCCTACCACAGGGAGCTGTCTATGGCTACACCTTC.

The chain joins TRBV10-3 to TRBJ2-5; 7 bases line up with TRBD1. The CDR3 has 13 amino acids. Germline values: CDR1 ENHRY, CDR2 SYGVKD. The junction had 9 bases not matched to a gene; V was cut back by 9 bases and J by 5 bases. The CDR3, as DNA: TGTGCCATAAGGGGGCTAGGATGGGAGACCCAGTACTTC. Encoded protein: CAIRGLGWETQYF.

CDR3 DNA sequence: TGCGCCAGCAGCCAAGCGGTCTGGGCCACTGAAGCTTTCTTT. Its protein product is CASSQAVWATEAFF. This chain uses TRBV4-1 with TRBJ1-1, with D hard to call. The V end lost 1 base, the J end lost 4 bases, and 10 bases lay between the germline ends. The CDR3 has 14 amino acids. Germline V CDR1 and CDR2: MGHRA, YSYEKL.

The CDR3 region has the DNA TGTGCCACCAGCAGACCGGGACTAGCGGGAGGAGATACGCAGTATTTT. It encodes CATSRPGLAGGDTQYF. The V call is TRBV15, the J call TRBJ2-3; TRBD2 agrees at 15 bases. CDR3 length: 16 residues. V was pared by 2 bases and J by 5 bases, with 2 bases of the junction left unmatched. Germline V CDR1 and CDR2: LNHNV, YYDKDF (reference sequence).

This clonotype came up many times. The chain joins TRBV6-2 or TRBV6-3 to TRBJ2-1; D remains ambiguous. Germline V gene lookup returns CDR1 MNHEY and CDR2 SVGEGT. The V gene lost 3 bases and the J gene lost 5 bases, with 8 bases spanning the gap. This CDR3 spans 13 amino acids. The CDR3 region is CASSYQENNEQFF. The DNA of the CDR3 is TGTGCCAGCAGTTATCAAGAGAACAATGAGCAGTTCTTC.

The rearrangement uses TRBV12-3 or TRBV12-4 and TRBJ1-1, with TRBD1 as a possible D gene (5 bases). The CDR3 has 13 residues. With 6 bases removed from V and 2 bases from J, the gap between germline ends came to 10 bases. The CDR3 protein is CASSRGGNTEAFF. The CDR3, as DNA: TGTGCCAGCAGCCGTGGGGGAAACACTGAAGCTTTCTTT.